This TCR beta chain was documented in a study of early T cells in non-severe SARS-CoV-2 infection. Across the whole study: Sequencing of bulk RNA from unsorted whole blood was done, without chain pairing.

TCRdb passed the 5' RACE reads through MiXCR, listing each CDR3 protein once. The data hold 35,000 to 50,000 distinct CDR3 sequences, with around 23% observed a single time. This sequence was found in an adult who was a healthcare worker with PCR-confirmed SARS-CoV-2 infection or an uninfected control (not recorded which). The sequenced sample was whole blood, obtained at baseline.

CDR3 coding DNA: TGTGCCAGTTCGGACAGGGGGCGACTACGAGAGCAGTACTTC. Protein sequence: CASSDRGRLREQYF. The chain joins TRBV19 to TRBJ2-7, with TRBD1 identical over 11 bases. Trimming at V came to 8 bases and at J to 7 bases, leaving 10 bases not matched to a gene. There are 14 residues in the CDR3. Germline lookup yields CDR1 LNHDA and CDR2 SQIVND (reference sequence).